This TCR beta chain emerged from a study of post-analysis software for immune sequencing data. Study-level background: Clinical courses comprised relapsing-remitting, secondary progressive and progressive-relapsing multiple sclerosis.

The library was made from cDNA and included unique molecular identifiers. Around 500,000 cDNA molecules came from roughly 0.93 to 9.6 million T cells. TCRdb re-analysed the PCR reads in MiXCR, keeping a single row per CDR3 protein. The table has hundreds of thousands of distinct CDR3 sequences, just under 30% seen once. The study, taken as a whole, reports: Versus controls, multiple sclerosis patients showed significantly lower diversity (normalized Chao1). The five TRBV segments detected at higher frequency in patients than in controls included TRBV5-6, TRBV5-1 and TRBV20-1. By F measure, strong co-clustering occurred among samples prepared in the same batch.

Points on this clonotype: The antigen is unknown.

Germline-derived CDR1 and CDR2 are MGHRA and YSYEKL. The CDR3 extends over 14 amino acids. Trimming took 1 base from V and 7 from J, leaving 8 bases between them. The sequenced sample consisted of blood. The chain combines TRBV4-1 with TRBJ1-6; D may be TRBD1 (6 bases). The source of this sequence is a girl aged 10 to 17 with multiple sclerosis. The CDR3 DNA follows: TGCGCCAGCAGCCAAGGACAGGAGAATTCACCCCTCCACTTT. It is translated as CASSQGQENSPLHF.